Included here is one T cell receptor (beta chain) sequence, with context. Patients with Susac syndrome met the recently defined diagnostic criteria for definite or probable disease. A quantity of roughly 0.5 to 1 ug RNA underwent reverse transcription using random hexamers. TCRdb re-analysed the immunoSEQ multiplex PCR reads in MiXCR, keeping a single row per CDR3 protein. The sample yields approximately 80,000 distinct CDR3 sequences, roughly 95% seen once. This entry is derived from a study of CD8 T cells in Susac syndrome. The junction had 5 bases not matched to a gene; V was cut back by 7 bases and J by 2 bases. This CDR3 region has 14 residues. The germline CDR1 and CDR2 sequences are DFQATT and SNEGSKA (reference sequence).

Sequenced material: CD8+ T cells from PBMCs. The receptor was derived from a human donor with Susac syndrome. The V and J genes are TRBV20-1 and TRBJ2-5; 12 nucleotides agree with TRBD2. CDR3 region: CSVQTSGGQETQYF. CDR3 nucleotides: TGCAGTGTCCAGACTAGCGGGGGTCAAGAGACCCAGTACTTC.